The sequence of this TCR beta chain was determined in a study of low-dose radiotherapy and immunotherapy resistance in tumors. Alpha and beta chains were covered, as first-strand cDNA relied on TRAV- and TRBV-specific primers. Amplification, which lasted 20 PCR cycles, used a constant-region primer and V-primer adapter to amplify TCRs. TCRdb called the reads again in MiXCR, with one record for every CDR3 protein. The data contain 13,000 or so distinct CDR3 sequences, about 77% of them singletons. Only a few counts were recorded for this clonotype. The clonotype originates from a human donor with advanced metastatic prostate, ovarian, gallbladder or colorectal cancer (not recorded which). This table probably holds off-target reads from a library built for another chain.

Here the CDR3 reads CASLRQAASDTQYF. CDR3 nucleotides: TGTGCCAGTTTGAGGCAGGCGGCGTCAGATACGCAGTATTTT. The gene calls are TRBV6-1 and TRBJ2-3; D not resolved. Trimming shortened V by 9 bases and J by 4 bases, and 17 bases separated the two germline ends. This CDR3 spans 14 amino acids. CDR1 and CDR2 (germline): MNHNS, SASEGT.